These 3 T cell receptor beta chains share one sample of origin, sequenced in a study of T cells after yellow fever vaccination. One entry per CDR3 protein, called by TCRdb with MiXCR from the 5' RACE reads. The data contain approximately 330,000 distinct CDR3 sequences, roughly 4.3% of them singletons. Sequenced here: PBMCs, sampled 5 days after the yellow fever booster vaccination. Receptors originate from a man younger than 35 who received the YFV17D yellow fever vaccine.

This clonotype has a handful of counts. The chain has TRBV5-1 and TRBJ2-1; 7 bases are shared with TRBD1. The ends lost 1 base at V and 6 bases at J; junction bases unmatched: 7. CDR1 SGHRS and CDR2 YFSETQ come from the germline V gene. CDR3 length: 15 amino acids. CDR3 sequence (DNA): TGCGCCAGCAGCTTGATACCGGGACAGAGCAATGAGCAGTTCTTC. Translating it yields CASSLIPGQSNEQFF.

This clonotype was seen only a few times. An end of the junction differs from the germline gene, which may be a read error. The rearrangement links TRBV7-9 to TRBJ2-3, with 10 positions matching TRBD1. This CDR3 spans 15 amino acids. Germline CDR1 reads SEHNR; CDR2 reads FQNEAQ (reference sequence). CDR3 coding DNA: TGTGCCAGCAGGGGGACAGGGGCTAGCACAGATACGCAGTGTTTT. It translates to CASRGTGASTDTQCF.

The genes are TRBV12-3 or TRBV12-4 and TRBJ1-1; 12 bases fit TRBD1. The junction had 7 bases not matched to a gene; V was cut back by 3 bases and J by 11 bases. This CDR3 spans 14 amino acids. The CDR3 here is CASSFGTGGQKAFF. The CDR3, as DNA: TGTGCCAGCAGTTTTGGGACAGGGGGCCAAAAGGCTTTCTTT.